This T cell receptor beta chain emerged from a study of T cell responses to AZD1222 COVID-19 vaccine. Study-level findings and limits: No repertoire was sampled before or during the peak T cell response, only after it. Most donors were white British and more were female, and clonal diversity was possibly underestimated. Regions 160-218 and 743-854 held dominance among vaccine-associated CD4 TCRs, which spanned spike. Targets within unmutated variant regions were reportedly found for nearly half of spike-specific TCRs.

V lost 0 bases to trimming and J lost 3 bases; unmatched junction nucleotides: 4. The CDR3 has 16 residues. From germline, CDR1 is LGHDT and CDR2 YNNKEL (reference sequence). Points on this clone: What it binds is not known.

Generated by immunoSEQ multiplex PCR, the TCRdb table keeps only in-frame clones and is missing some. Its clone listing holds about 140,000 clones. Sequencing was carried out using peripheral blood. The TCR was taken from an adult in good health. V gene TRBV3-1 (or the pseudogene TRBV3-2) combines with J gene TRBJ2-2; TRBD2 agrees at 7 bases. The CDR3 DNA sequence: TGTGCCAGCAGCCAAGAATACGGGGGGTACACCGGGGAGCTGTTTTTT. This codes for CASSQEYGGYTGELFF.